The table lists the clone carrying this T cell receptor beta chain with a few counts. The data stem from a study of Graves' ophthalmopathy and Graves' hyperthyroidism. At the level of the study: Peripheral blood collection took place at initial diagnosis, before any treatment.

The authors amplified TCR beta CDR3 regions from RNA transcripts. Amplification began with first-round RT-PCR using HTBI primers, then second-round multiplex PCR was performed. TCRdb analysed the multiplex PCR reads with MiXCR anew, one entry per CDR3 protein. The profile shows 200,000 to 300,000 distinct CDR3 sequences, about 47% of them singletons. Patients were left out if they had other autoimmune diseases, uncontrolled infections, pregnancy or lactation. The evidence that diagnosis relied on was clinical symptoms, serum thyroxine, TRAb, thyroid ultrasound and orbital computed tomography. The PBMC fraction was derived from under 11 ml of fresh peripheral blood. Material: peripheral blood. This TCR derives from an adult man with Graves' ophthalmopathy.

CDR3 protein: CSVDGQSSGNTIYF. In DNA form, the CDR3 reads TGCAGCGTTGATGGACAGAGCTCTGGAAACACCATATATTTT. The gene calls are TRBV29-1 and TRBJ1-3, with D perhaps TRBD1 (6 bases). Germline V lookup: CDR1 SQVTM, CDR2 ANQGSEA. Trimming took 3 bases from V and 0 from J, leaving 9 bases between them. CDR3 length: 14 residues.